This T cell receptor (beta chain) was sequenced in a study of T cells in Graves' hyperthyroidism and ophthalmopathy. Across the study: At initial diagnosis, before any treatment had begun, peripheral blood was obtained.

Regions amplified from RNA transcripts were the TCR beta CDR3 regions. When the TCR CDR3 underwent first-round RT-PCR, the HTBI primer set was used. Via MiXCR, TCRdb re-called the multiplex PCR reads, giving one row per CDR3 protein. The table records about 130,000 distinct CDR3 sequences, 22% of them present only once. Overall study findings and caveats: Expanded thyroid clonotypes (above 0.001) were mostly also found in blood. It was a median approximately 6.9 months before onset that the model predicted ophthalmopathy.

In this sample, this clonotype turned up many times. The antigen is undetermined. CDR3 size: 12 residues. Deletions cut 4 bases from V and 1 base from J, with 4 bases between. Germline CDR1 is SEHNR and CDR2 is FQNEAQ (reference sequence). The rearrangement uses TRBV7-9 and TRBJ1-1; the D is unclear. The receptor comes from a woman in her forties or fifties with Graves' hyperthyroidism that later progressed to Graves' ophthalmopathy. Sample: blood. CDR3 bases: TGTGCCAGCAGCTCGAGGAACACTGAAGCTTTCTTT. Translating gives CASSSRNTEAFF.